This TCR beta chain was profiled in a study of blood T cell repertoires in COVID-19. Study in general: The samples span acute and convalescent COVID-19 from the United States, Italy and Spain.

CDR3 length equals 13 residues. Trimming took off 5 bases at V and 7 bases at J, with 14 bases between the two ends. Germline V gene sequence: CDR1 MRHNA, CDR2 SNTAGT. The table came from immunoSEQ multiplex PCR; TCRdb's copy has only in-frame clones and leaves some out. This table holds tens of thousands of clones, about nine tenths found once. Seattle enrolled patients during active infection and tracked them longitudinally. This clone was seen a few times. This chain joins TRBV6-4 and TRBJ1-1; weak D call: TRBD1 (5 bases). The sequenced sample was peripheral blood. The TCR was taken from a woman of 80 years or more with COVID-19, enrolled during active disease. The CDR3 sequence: CASSPTANNEAFF. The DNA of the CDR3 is TGTGCCAGCAGTCCGACAGCCAATAATGAAGCTTTCTTT.